A selection of T cell receptor beta chains follows, all from one sample in a study of blood T cell repertoires in COVID-19. Produced via immunoSEQ multiplex PCR; TCRdb's table is partial and in-frame only. The sample has some 320,000 clones, about 90% seen once. The sample was peripheral blood. The receptors here all came from a woman aged 25 to 39 with COVID-19, enrolled during active disease. CDR3s include the opening cysteine and the closing phenylalanine or tryptophan. Each record gives: D gene, J gene, clone size, V gene, CDR3 protein, CDR3 DNA. A D gene is named only where the DNA matches it firmly. Only some rows state a clone size, as once, few, many or a class for expanded clones.

d_call: .
j_call: TRBJ1-2
clone_size: .
v_call: TRBV27
cdr3_aa: CASSLGPSLPYGYTF
cdr3_nt: TGTGCCAGCAGTTTAGGGCCAAGCCTACCCTATGGCTACACCTTC

d_call: .
j_call: TRBJ1-2
clone_size: .
v_call: TRBV4-1
cdr3_aa: CASSRGNRDGYTF
cdr3_nt: TGCGCCAGCAGCCGAGGAAACAGGGATGGCTACACCTTC

d_call: .
j_call: TRBJ1-2
clone_size: .
v_call: TRBV29-1
cdr3_aa: CSGGWGPADGYTF
cdr3_nt: TGCAGTGGAGGTTGGGGGCCAGCGGATGGCTACACCTTC

d_call: .
j_call: TRBJ2-3
clone_size: .
v_call: TRBV12-3/TRBV12-4
cdr3_aa: CASSLRDTQYF
cdr3_nt: TGTGCCAGCAGTTTGAGGGATACGCAGTATTTT

d_call: .
j_call: TRBJ1-3
clone_size: .
v_call: TRBV7-8
cdr3_aa: CASSIDRSSGNTIYF
cdr3_nt: TGTGCCAGCAGCATAGACAGGAGCTCTGGAAACACCATATATTTT

d_call: .
j_call: TRBJ2-1
clone_size: .
v_call: TRBV21-1
cdr3_aa: CASSAYSGTPTYNEQFF
cdr3_nt: TGTGCCAGCAGCGCATACTCCGGGACACCGACATACAATGAGCAGTTCTTC

d_call: .
j_call: TRBJ1-5
clone_size: few
v_call: TRBV28
cdr3_aa: CATREAYSNQPQHF
cdr3_nt: TGTGCCACCCGCGAAGCTTATAGCAATCAGCCCCAGCATTTT

d_call: .
j_call: TRBJ1-1
clone_size: .
v_call: TRBV12-3/TRBV12-4
cdr3_aa: CASTGWGGTEAFF
cdr3_nt: TGTGCCAGCACTGGGTGGGGGGGAACTGAAGCTTTCTTT

d_call: .
j_call: TRBJ1-2
clone_size: .
v_call: TRBV6-5
cdr3_aa: CASTPQSGYGYTF
cdr3_nt: TGTGCCAGCACCCCCCAGTCGGGCTATGGCTACACCTTC

d_call: TRBD1
j_call: TRBJ2-7
clone_size: .
v_call: TRBV27
cdr3_aa: CASRGQGRTYEQYF
cdr3_nt: TGTGCCAGCCGCGGACAGGGTCGGACCTACGAGCAGTACTTC

d_call: .
j_call: TRBJ1-2
clone_size: .
v_call: TRBV4-1
cdr3_aa: CASSQERGDYGYTF
cdr3_nt: TGCGCCAGCAGCCAAGAAAGGGGTGACTATGGCTACACCTTC

d_call: TRBD1
j_call: TRBJ1-2
clone_size: .
v_call: TRBV5-5
cdr3_aa: CASSLRQGAGGYTF
cdr3_nt: TGTGCCAGCAGCTTGAGACAGGGGGCAGGTGGCTACACCTTC

d_call: .
j_call: TRBJ2-2
clone_size: .
v_call: TRBV7-6
cdr3_aa: CASSPQPTPRTGELFF
cdr3_nt: TGTGCCAGCAGCCCTCAACCAACTCCGCGGACCGGGGAGCTGTTTTTT

d_call: .
j_call: TRBJ1-1
clone_size: .
v_call: TRBV30
cdr3_aa: CAGRREIMNTEAFF
cdr3_nt: TGTGCCGGGAGGCGGGAGATAATGAACACTGAAGCTTTCTTT

d_call: .
j_call: TRBJ2-7
clone_size: .
v_call: TRBV6-6
cdr3_aa: CASIKGDLEYEQYF
cdr3_nt: TGTGCCAGCATCAAAGGGGATTTAGAATACGAGCAGTACTTC

d_call: .
j_call: TRBJ1-1
clone_size: .
v_call: TRBV19
cdr3_aa: CASSIKRTANTEAFF
cdr3_nt: TGTGCCAGTAGTATTAAGAGGACAGCGAACACTGAAGCTTTCTTT

d_call: .
j_call: TRBJ1-1
clone_size: few
v_call: TRBV11-2
cdr3_aa: CASSRTGITEAFF
cdr3_nt: TGTGCCAGCAGCCGAACAGGGATCACTGAAGCTTTCTTT

d_call: TRBD2
j_call: TRBJ2-7
clone_size: .
v_call: TRBV6-6
cdr3_aa: CASSPSGVPYEQYF
cdr3_nt: TGTGCCAGCAGTCCTAGCGGGGTTCCCTACGAGCAGTACTTC

d_call: .
j_call: TRBJ1-1
clone_size: .
v_call: TRBV4-1
cdr3_aa: CASSPGIGGFMNTEAFF
cdr3_nt: TGCGCCAGCAGCCCCGGGATTGGGGGGTTCATGAACACTGAAGCTTTCTTT

d_call: .
j_call: TRBJ1-2
clone_size: once
v_call: TRBV5-8
cdr3_aa: CASSKGWNYGYTF
cdr3_nt: TGTGCCAGCAGCAAGGGGTGGAACTATGGCTACACCTTC

d_call: TRBD1
j_call: TRBJ1-4
clone_size: .
v_call: TRBV6-5
cdr3_aa: CASSLGTGRNEKLFF
cdr3_nt: TGTGCCAGCAGTCTAGGGACAGGACGGAATGAAAAACTGTTTTTT

d_call: TRBD2
j_call: TRBJ2-1
clone_size: .
v_call: TRBV5-1
cdr3_aa: CASSSWGANERGGHEQFF
cdr3_nt: TGCGCCAGCAGCTCCTGGGGAGCGAACGAGCGGGGGGGCCATGAGCAGTTCTTC

d_call: .
j_call: TRBJ2-7
clone_size: few
v_call: TRBV3-1/TRBV3-2
cdr3_aa: CASSPGLDGNEQYF
cdr3_nt: TGTGCCAGCAGCCCGGGACTCGATGGGAACGAGCAGTACTTC

d_call: .
j_call: TRBJ1-1
clone_size: .
v_call: TRBV5-4
cdr3_aa: CASSASNTEAFF
cdr3_nt: TGTGCCAGCAGCGCGTCCAACACTGAAGCTTTCTTT